This is a list of T cell receptor beta chains from one sample in a study of blood T cell repertoires in COVID-19. Profiled with immunoSEQ multiplex PCR; TCRdb holds only in-frame clones, not every one. The repertoire has about 140,000 clones, around 88% of them found once; the top ten carry approximately 1.5%. Sequences were obtained from peripheral blood. The origin of the receptors is a woman in her sixties with acute or convalescent COVID-19. Both conserved end residues are part of each CDR3. D genes are given only for firm matches. Clone size, where shown, is once, few, many, or a class for clones that have expanded.

CDR3 protein: CASSTIAGNTDTQYF
CDR3 DNA: TGTGCCAGTAGTACCATAGCGGGTAACACAGATACGCAGTATTTT
J gene: TRBJ2-3
clone size: NA
CDR3 length: 15
V gene: TRBV19
D gene: TRBD2

CDR3 protein: CARDGLTAEAFF
CDR3 DNA: TGTGCCAGAGATGGACTGACGGCTGAAGCTTTCTTT
J gene: TRBJ1-1
clone size: NA
CDR3 length: 12
V gene: TRBV2
D gene: NA

CDR3 protein: CSASHLDRGFTDTQYF
CDR3 DNA: TGCAGTGCTAGTCATCTGGACAGGGGATTCACAGATACGCAGTATTTT
J gene: TRBJ2-3
clone size: few
CDR3 length: 16
V gene: TRBV20-1
D gene: TRBD1

CDR3 protein: CASSLENALEQYF
CDR3 DNA: TGTGCCAGCTCACTAGAGAACGCTTTAGAGCAGTACTTC
J gene: TRBJ2-7
clone size: NA
CDR3 length: 13
V gene: TRBV18
D gene: NA

CDR3 protein: CASSVGLSYEQYF
CDR3 DNA: TGTGCCAGCAGCGTCGGACTTTCCTACGAGCAGTACTTC
J gene: TRBJ2-7
clone size: NA
CDR3 length: 13
V gene: TRBV11-2
D gene: NA

CDR3 protein: CASRTRATGTGGAGTEAFF
CDR3 DNA: TGTGCCAGCAGAACTAGGGCCACGGGGACAGGGGGCGCGGGGACTGAAGCTTTCTTT
J gene: TRBJ1-1
clone size: NA
CDR3 length: 19
V gene: TRBV7-2
D gene: TRBD1

CDR3 protein: CSATTGGNSPLHF
CDR3 DNA: TGCAGCGCAACTACAGGGGGGAATTCACCCCTCCACTTT
J gene: TRBJ1-6
clone size: once
CDR3 length: 13
V gene: TRBV29-1
D gene: TRBD1

CDR3 protein: CSVEDQGMGQPQHF
CDR3 DNA: TGCAGCGTTGAAGATCAGGGGATGGGACAGCCCCAGCATTTT
J gene: TRBJ1-5
clone size: NA
CDR3 length: 14
V gene: TRBV29-1
D gene: NA

CDR3 protein: CASSKTMGEGNEQFF
CDR3 DNA: TGTGCCAGCAGCAAGACTATGGGTGAGGGCAATGAGCAGTTCTTC
J gene: TRBJ2-1
clone size: NA
CDR3 length: 15
V gene: TRBV7-9
D gene: NA

CDR3 protein: CASIGVYTGELFF
CDR3 DNA: TGTGCCAGCATCGGAGTGTACACCGGGGAGCTGTTTTTT
J gene: TRBJ2-2
clone size: NA
CDR3 length: 13
V gene: TRBV25-1
D gene: NA

CDR3 protein: CASRSVSAGNTIYF
CDR3 DNA: TGTGCCAGTCGCTCGGTCTCGGCTGGAAACACCATATATTTT
J gene: TRBJ1-3
clone size: NA
CDR3 length: 14
V gene: TRBV2
D gene: NA

CDR3 protein: CASSEDRGSWNEQFF
CDR3 DNA: TGTGCCAGCAGTGAAGACAGGGGGTCTTGGAATGAGCAGTTCTTC
J gene: TRBJ2-1
clone size: NA
CDR3 length: 15
V gene: TRBV6-1
D gene: TRBD1

CDR3 protein: CASELNGLKYGYTF
CDR3 DNA: TGTGCCAGCGAGCTAAACGGACTGAAATATGGCTACACCTTC
J gene: TRBJ1-2
clone size: once
CDR3 length: 14
V gene: TRBV7-9
D gene: NA

CDR3 protein: CASSEWGTGIYYEQYF
CDR3 DNA: TGTGCCAGCAGTGAATGGGGGACAGGGATTTACTACGAGCAGTACTTC
J gene: TRBJ2-7
clone size: once
CDR3 length: 16
V gene: TRBV6-1
D gene: TRBD1

CDR3 protein: CASSLGWDRDQGYTF
CDR3 DNA: TGCGCCAGCAGCCTGGGTTGGGACAGGGACCAAGGCTACACCTTC
J gene: TRBJ1-2
clone size: NA
CDR3 length: 15
V gene: TRBV5-1
D gene: TRBD1

CDR3 protein: CASSRDRVETQYF
CDR3 DNA: TGTGCCAGCTCACGGGACAGGGTTGAGACCCAGTACTTC
J gene: TRBJ2-5
clone size: NA
CDR3 length: 13
V gene: TRBV18
D gene: TRBD1

CDR3 protein: CASSFGTRGDTQYF
CDR3 DNA: TGTGCCAGCAGCTTCGGGACTAGGGGAGATACGCAGTATTTT
J gene: TRBJ2-3
clone size: NA
CDR3 length: 14
V gene: TRBV7-2
D gene: TRBD2

CDR3 protein: CASSLVESGANVLTF
CDR3 DNA: TGCGCCAGCAGCTTGGTAGAATCTGGGGCCAACGTCCTGACTTTC
J gene: TRBJ2-6
clone size: NA
CDR3 length: 15
V gene: TRBV5-1
D gene: NA

CDR3 protein: CASSQDARVESPLHF
CDR3 DNA: TGTGCCAGCAGCCAAGACGCCAGGGTTGAGTCACCCCTCCACTTT
J gene: TRBJ1-6
clone size: NA
CDR3 length: 15
V gene: TRBV3-1/TRBV3-2
D gene: NA

CDR3 protein: CASTGNPGLAETQYF
CDR3 DNA: TGCGCCAGCACAGGAAATCCGGGACTAGCGGAGACCCAGTACTTC
J gene: TRBJ2-5
clone size: NA
CDR3 length: 15
V gene: TRBV5-1
D gene: TRBD2

CDR3 protein: CASSQGQGLGTEAFF
CDR3 DNA: TGTGCCAGCAGCCAGGGACAGGGCCTCGGCACTGAAGCTTTCTTT
J gene: TRBJ1-1
clone size: NA
CDR3 length: 15
V gene: TRBV14
D gene: TRBD1

CDR3 protein: CAWSVGLSGNTIYF
CDR3 DNA: TGTGCCTGGAGTGTAGGACTCTCTGGAAACACCATATATTTT
J gene: TRBJ1-3
clone size: NA
CDR3 length: 14
V gene: TRBV30
D gene: NA

CDR3 protein: CATSRDRELGGYTF
CDR3 DNA: TGTGCCACCAGCAGAGATCGGGAGCTTGGGGGCTACACCTTC
J gene: TRBJ1-2
clone size: NA
CDR3 length: 14
V gene: TRBV15
D gene: NA

CDR3 protein: CASSPGDSYTEAFF
CDR3 DNA: TGCGCCAGCAGCCCAGGGGACAGCTACACTGAAGCTTTCTTT
J gene: TRBJ1-1
clone size: NA
CDR3 length: 14
V gene: TRBV5-1
D gene: TRBD1